This TCR beta chain stems from a study of radiation and T cells in renal cell carcinoma. This table comes from immunoSEQ multiplex PCR, and its TCRdb copy is limited to in-frame clones, with some not included. The data contain some 130,000 clones, roughly 91% of them singletons. Time point meaning: blood 2 weeks post-SBRT. Treatment in this sample: 15 Gy SBRT to primary tumor, nephrectomy 4 weeks later. CDR3 size: 12 residues. CDR1 is SQVTM, CDR2 ANQGSEA, per germline. Deletions cut 5 bases from V and 0 bases from J, with 8 bases between. This sequence joins TRBV29-1 and TRBJ2-7; TRBD2 is a possible D gene (5 bases). The receptor's source is a woman aged 70-85 years with renal cell carcinoma. The source was blood, collected from a patient whose treatment included radiotherapy and nephrectomy. Here the CDR3 reads CSVLRDSYEQYF. CDR3 DNA sequence: TGCAGCGTTCTCCGGGACTCCTACGAGCAGTACTTC.